This T cell receptor beta chain derives from a study of metastatic and nonmetastatic thyroid tumors. In the study overall: Repertoire comparisons spanned blood and tumor or nodule tissue from malignant and benign thyroid patients. Overall study results and limits: Reportedly, malignant thyroid tumors had significantly higher TCR beta diversity than benign nodules, in blood and tumor.

All patients were untreated before thyroid surgery. In the original workflow: In papillary thyroid cancer, a distant-metastasis classifier was built using CDR3 differences across clinicopathological groups. TCRdb reassembled clones from the PCR reads with MiXCR. The V and J calls and clone size are TCRdb's, not the authors'. The sample has 60,000 to 75,000 clones, about 4% seen once. The length of the CDR3 is 14 residues. V lost 4 bases and J lost 2, with 13 bases in between. Germline CDR1 is SGDLS and CDR2 is YYNGEE. On this clone itself: Its antigen is not known.

The material sequenced was blood. This sequence originates from a female donor with papillary thyroid cancer or a benign thyroid nodule (not recorded which). Some clones in this sample may be carry-over from other donors' samples. The rearrangement joins TRBV9 to TRBJ2-7; D is ambiguous. CDR3 sequence (DNA): TGTGCCAGCAGCCCTAGTCACGGAGCCTACGAGCAGTACTTC. It specifies CASSPSHGAYEQYF.